This TCR beta chain was retrieved from a study of identical twins. This CDR3 has 16 amino acids. V was clipped by 3 bases and J by 1 base, with 12 bases between them. Germline V gives CDR1 KGHDR, CDR2 SFDVKD. MiXCR, run by TCRdb on the 5' RACE reads, gives a single entry per CDR3 protein. The profile shows about 730,000 distinct CDR3 sequences, 21% of them singletons. The same sample was also used in a study of T cells expressing NK-cell markers. Per that paper: Certain NKG2C+ T cell clones were expanded, and their HCMV specificity remained unclear.

The receptor was isolated from a woman aged 18-29 years in good health. V is TRBV24-1 and J is TRBJ2-1; D tentatively reads TRBD1 or TRBD2 (5 bases each). Material: PBMCs. CDR3 loop: CATSDPRDDSYNEQFF. CDR3 nucleotides: TGTGCCACCAGTGATCCCCGGGACGATTCCTACAATGAGCAGTTCTTC.